Following are 7 T cell receptor beta chains from one sample sequenced in a study of blood T cells in healthy people across ages. A second about 7 to 12 cycle PCR used barcoded and J-beta primers. TCRdb used MiXCR to reprocess the 5' RACE reads, holding one entry per CDR3 protein. The data show around 1,100,000 distinct CDR3 sequences, with 35% to 40% seen just once and over 10% held by the top ten. Specimen: blood. The receptors derive from a man in his late teens or twenties in good health.

This clonotype was seen only a few times. The V and J genes are TRBV9 and TRBJ2-1; 13 bases match TRBD2. CDR3 size: 15 residues. Trimming removed 3 bases from V and 10 bases from J; junction bases left unmatched: 7. Germline V gene sequence: CDR1 SGDLS, CDR2 YYNGEE. The CDR3 region is CASSGGLAGEEEQFF. CDR3 sequence (DNA): TGTGCCAGCAGCGGAGGACTAGCGGGGGAGGAGGAGCAGTTCTTC.

The chain has TRBV25-1 and TRBJ2-2; D possibly corresponds to TRBD1 (5 bases). The CDR3 has 15 residues. Germline loops: CDR1 MGHDK, CDR2 SYGVNS. V was pared by 2 bases and J by 5 bases, with 12 bases between. The CDR3 DNA reads TGTGCCAGCAGTGAAGGCAGGGTATCAACCGGGGAGCTGTTTTTT. It yields the protein CASSEGRVSTGELFF.

In regard to this clonotype: The junction differs from germline at one of its ends, possibly a read error. The V call is TRBV7-9, the J call TRBJ1-1; 8 nucleotides align to TRBD1. The CDR3 contains 13 residues. Germline V lookup: CDR1 SEHNR, CDR2 FQNEAQ (reference sequence). The CDR3, as DNA: TGTGCCAGCAGCTCCCAAGGGACAGGTGAAGGTTTCTTT. It encodes CASSSQGTGEGFF. Full variable domain (missing parts from reference TRBV7-9 and TRBJ1-1): DTGVSQNPRHKITKRGQNVTFRCDPISEHNRLYWYRQTLGQGPEFLTYFQNEAQLEKSRLLSDRFSAERPKGSFSTLEIQRTEQGDSAMYLCASSSQGTGEGFFGQGTRLTVV.

In its sample, this clonotype was seen a few times. The rearrangement links TRBV21-1 to TRBJ1-2. TRBV21-1 is assigned pseudogene status. The CDR3 sequence is 14 residues long. CDR3 protein: CASSKRWPDYGYTF. CDR3 DNA: TGTGCCAGCAGCAAAAGGTGGCCCGACTATGGCTACACCTTC.

This clonotype has more than one count but fewer than ten. The DNA for the CDR3 is TGCAGTGCCTTGAGGGGTTCCCAGCATTTT. Protein product: CSALRGSQHF. The chain combines TRBV20-1 with TRBJ1-5, with D perhaps TRBD1 (5 bases). The CDR3 is 10 residues long. Germline V CDR1 and CDR2: DFQATT, SNEGSKA (reference sequence). V lost 6 bases, J lost 11 bases, and 11 bases lay in between.

This clonotype was detected once. This chain's CDR3 is CSATTGGVLNTEAFF. For the CDR3, the DNA is TGCAGTGCTACTACAGGGGGGGTCTTGAACACTGAAGCTTTCTTT. This chain uses TRBV20-1 with TRBJ1-1; 8 nucleotides match TRBD1. The germline CDR1 and CDR2 sequences are DFQATT and SNEGSKA (reference sequence). The trim removed 4 bases at V and 0 bases at J, leaving 7 bases unmatched. The CDR3 is 15 residues long.

The chain links TRBV5-1 to TRBJ2-5; 7 bases map to TRBD1. CDR1 and CDR2 (germline): SGHRS, YFSETQ. The CDR3 length is 12 residues. The trim removed 7 bases at V and 2 bases at J, leaving 2 bases unmatched. The DNA for the CDR3 is TGCGCCAGCGGACAGGAGCAAGAGACCCAGTACTTC. Translation: CASGQEQETQYF.